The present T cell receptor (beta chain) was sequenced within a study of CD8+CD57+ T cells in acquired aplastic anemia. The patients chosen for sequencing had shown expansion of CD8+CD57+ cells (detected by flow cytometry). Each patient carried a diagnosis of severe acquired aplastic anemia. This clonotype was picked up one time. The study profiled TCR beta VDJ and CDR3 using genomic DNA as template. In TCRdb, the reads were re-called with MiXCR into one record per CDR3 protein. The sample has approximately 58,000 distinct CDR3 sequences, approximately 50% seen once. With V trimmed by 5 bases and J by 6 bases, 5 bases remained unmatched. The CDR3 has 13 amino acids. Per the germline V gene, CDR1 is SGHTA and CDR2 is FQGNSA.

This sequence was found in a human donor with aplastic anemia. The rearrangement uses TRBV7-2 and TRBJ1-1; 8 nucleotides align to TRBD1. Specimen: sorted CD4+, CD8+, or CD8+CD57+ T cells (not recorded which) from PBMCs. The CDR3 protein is CASSPLDRAEAFF. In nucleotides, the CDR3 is TGTGCCAGCAGCCCCTTGGACAGGGCTGAAGCTTTCTTT.